Each of the 8 T cell receptor beta chains below was sequenced from the same sample in a study of cytomegalovirus exposure and HLA in healthy donors. PCR involved 60 Vbeta and 13 Jbeta primers. This table comes from immunoSEQ multiplex PCR, and its TCRdb copy is limited to in-frame clones, with some not included. Among tens of thousands of clones listed, about two thirds were seen once. Sequences were obtained from PBMCs. These receptors all come from a woman in her thirties or forties in good health and CMV-seropositive.

The chain has TRBV10-3 and TRBJ2-1; 11 positions match TRBD2. Losses at the gene ends were 0 bases for V and 7 bases for J; bases not matched to a gene: 11. Germline V CDR1 and CDR2: ENHRY, SYGVKD. The CDR3 covers 18 residues. In DNA, the CDR3 is TGTGCCATCAGTGAGTCTCTACTAGCGGGGGTGGCGGGAAATGAGCAGTTCTTC. Its protein is CAISESLLAGVAGNEQFF.

The chain links TRBV4-1 to TRBJ2-7; 9 nucleotides align to TRBD2. The V and J ends lost 4 bases and 0 bases, in that order; junction bases with no gene match: 13. The CDR3 totals 18 residues. Looked up from germline, CDR1 is MGHRA and CDR2 is YSYEKL. CDR3 in DNA: TGCGCCAGCAGCCTACAAGCGGGACTAGCCGTGAGCTCCTACGAGCAGTACTTC. Translation: CASSLQAGLAVSSYEQYF.

The V call is TRBV10-1, the J call TRBJ2-7; weak D call: TRBD2 (6 bases). The germline gives CDR1 WNHNN, CDR2 SYGVQD (reference sequence). CDR3 length equals 13 residues. Trimming pared 6 bases from V and 6 bases from J, leaving 15 bases between. CDR3 sequence reads: CASSRDWASEQYF. CDR3 DNA sequence: TGCGCCAGCAGCCGGGACTGGGCCTCCGAGCAGTACTTC.

In this sample, this clone turned up a few times. The rearrangement joins TRBV7-9 to TRBJ2-5; 7 nucleotides align to TRBD1. The CDR3 has 14 residues. V shed 5 bases, J shed 4 bases, and the junction held 7 bases outside the gene matches. Germline V CDR1 and CDR2: SEHNR, FQNEAQ (reference sequence). CDR3 region: CASSPGQWGETQYF. The CDR3 bases are TGTGCCAGCAGCCCGGGACAGTGGGGAGAGACCCAGTACTTC.

This sequence joins TRBV6-5 and TRBJ1-2; 8 bases agree with TRBD1. CDR1 and CDR2 from the germline V gene are MNHEY and SVGAGI. J was trimmed by 7 bases and V by 5 bases; bases with no gene match: 9. This CDR3 comprises 14 residues. Here the CDR3 reads CASSRQGPLAGYTF. CDR3 coding DNA: TGTGCCAGCAGTCGACAGGGGCCGTTGGCTGGCTACACCTTC.

The chain uses TRBV29-1 and TRBJ1-4; 8 nucleotides align to TRBD1. Germline lookup yields CDR1 SQVTM and CDR2 ANQGSEA. The CDR3 extends over 12 amino acids. The J segment lost 8 bases and the V segment lost 1 base, leaving 0 bases of the junction unmatched. The CDR3 DNA reads TGCAGCGTTGAAGCAGGGGGCGAAAAACTGTTTTTT. Encoded protein: CSVEAGGEKLFF.

J is TRBJ1-3 and V is TRBV5-1; 7 bases are shared with TRBD1. The CDR3 runs to 16 residues. V lost 4 bases and J lost 3; bases outside the gene matches: 10. Germline-derived CDR1 and CDR2 are SGHRS and YFSETQ. CDR3 in amino acids: CASSARQGVNGNTIYF. The CDR3 DNA reads TGCGCCAGCAGCGCAAGACAGGGAGTAAATGGAAACACCATATATTTT.

The chain links TRBV19 to TRBJ2-2, with TRBD2 as a possible D gene (6 bases). The V gene's germline CDR1 is LNHDA and CDR2 SQIVND (reference sequence). V was shortened by 3 bases and J by 1 base, with 18 bases between the two germline ends. The length of the CDR3 is 18 residues. The CDR3, as DNA: TGTGCCAGTAGTATGAGGGGTTCGCGGGGAATGAACACCGGGGAGCTGTTTTTT. Translation gives CASSMRGSRGMNTGELFF.